These 27 T cell receptor beta chains were all obtained from the same sample, sequenced in a study of T cells in women clearing cervical HPV infection. Method: immunoSEQ multiplex PCR; TCRdb's copy keeps in-frame clones and lacks some. This table lists around 24,000 clones. The specimen sequenced was blood buffy coat. The receptors stem from a woman between 18 and 70 years old with a cervical HPV16 infection that either progressed to CIN3+ or cleared (not recorded which).

In regard to this clone: The sequence runs out 3 residues before the end of the CDR3; the remainder is reconstructed from the germline J gene. The rearrangement joins TRBV13 to TRBJ2-1; D is uncertain. Trimming shortened V by 5 bases and J by 9 bases, and 8 bases separated the two germline ends. The CDR3 extends over 11 amino acids. CDR1 PRHDT and CDR2 FYEKMQ come from the germline V gene (reference sequence). CDR3 DNA, as far as it was read: TGTGCCAGCAGCCAGGCTGCTGAG. As protein: CASSQAAE. The whole CDR3 reads CASSQAAEQFF. Looking up the rest from reference TRBV13 and TRBJ2-1 gives the full variable domain: AAGVIQSPRHLIKEKRETATLKCYPIPRHDTVYWYQQGPGQDPQFLISFYEKMQSDKGSIPDRFSAQQFSDYHSELNMSSLELGDSALYFCASSQAAEQFFGPGTRLTVL.

Comments on this clone: The CDR3 end falls 3 residues outside the read, so it is completed with the germline J gene. The chain has TRBV11-2 and TRBJ2-7; 10 bases align to TRBD2. This CDR3 is 15 amino acids long. Germline V gene data show CDR1 as SGHAT and CDR2 as FQNNGV. J lost 1 base, V lost 6 bases, and 6 bases had no gene match. The sequenced CDR3 bases are TGTGCCAGCAGGGCCTCTAGCGGGAGTTCCTACGAG. Residues: CASRASSGSSYE. The whole CDR3 is CASRASSGSSYEQYF.

Points on this clone: The read falls 3 residues short of the CDR3 end, and the missing part is taken from the germline J gene. The chain joins TRBV7-2 to TRBJ2-4; 7 bases map to TRBD2. Germline V gives CDR1 SGHTA, CDR2 FQGNSA. The CDR3 totals 14 residues. This chain's CDR3 is CASSPRGGLETQYF. The sequenced part of the CDR3 DNA is TGTGCCAGCAGTCCTAGGGGAGGACTAGAGACT.

Turning to this clone: The observed sequence ends 3 residues before the CDR3 terminus, with the missing tail filled in from the germline J gene. The V and J genes are TRBV4-1 and TRBJ2-3; D might be TRBD2 (6 bases). The CDR3 has 13 residues. CDR1 is MGHRA and CDR2 is YSYEKL in the germline V gene. The sequenced part of the CDR3 DNA is TGCGCCAGTGCCGGTGGAGGGCAAGAGACG. Translating gives CASAGGGQET. The whole CDR3 sequence is CASAGGGQETQYF.

With respect to this clone: The read terminates 3 residues ahead of where the CDR3 ends, so the germline J gene completes it. The rearrangement links TRBV10-3 to TRBJ2-6; weak D call: TRBD2 (5 bases). V shed 8 bases and J shed 0 bases, with 5 bases lying between them. This CDR3 is built from 13 residues. Germline V gene sequence: CDR1 ENHRY, CDR2 SYGVKD. The DNA read from the CDR3 is TGTGCCATCCGGGGCTCTGGGGCCAACGTC. Translating gives CAIRGSGANV. The whole CDR3 region reads CAIRGSGANVLTF.

For this clone: Read coverage stops 3 residues before the CDR3 terminus; the germline J gene supplies the remainder. V gene TRBV10-2 combines with J gene TRBJ1-2; D unresolved. The V gene lost 2 bases and the J gene lost 2 bases, with 6 bases spanning the gap. The CDR3 has 13 residues. Per the germline V gene, CDR1 is WSHSY and CDR2 is SAAADI. CDR3: CASSETVNYGYTF. CDR3 DNA, as far as it was read: TGCGCCAGCAGTGAGACAGTAAACTATGGC.

Comments on this clone: The missing CDR3 end, 3 residues past where the read stops, is filled in from the germline J gene. This chain uses TRBV19 with TRBJ2-4; 9 bases align to TRBD1. The CDR3 runs to 16 residues. Germline CDR1 LNHDA, CDR2 SQIVND (reference sequence). The sequenced part of the CDR3 DNA is TGTGCCAGTAGTGCCGGACAGGGGAGCGGGGTCTATGGT. Its translation: CASSAGQGSGVYG. The full-length CDR3 reads as CASSAGQGSGVYGQYF.

By frequency, this clone registers medium-sized. The sequenced fragment ends 3 residues before the CDR3 boundary, so the rest is inferred from the germline J gene. The chain carries TRBV29-1 and TRBJ2-2; TRBD2 matches at 11 bases. With V trimmed by 0 bases and J by 6 bases, 6 bases remained unmatched. Looked up from germline, CDR1 is SQVTM and CDR2 is ANQGSEA. The CDR3 consists of 16 residues. The part of the CDR3 DNA that was read is TGCAGCGTTGAAGATCGGGCTAGCGGGGGGCCCGGGGAG. This gives the protein CSVEDRASGGPGE. The CDR3 reads in full as CSVEDRASGGPGELFF.

A word on this clone: Read sequence stops 3 residues before the CDR3 end, and the germline J gene provides the missing end. V is TRBV20-1 and J is TRBJ1-2; D not resolved. Germline values: CDR1 DFQATT, CDR2 SNEGSKA (reference sequence). The CDR3 spans 14 residues. Trimming shortened V by 5 bases and J by 3 bases, and 16 bases separated the two germline ends. The CDR3 loop reads CSAPRVGSDYGYTF. Partial CDR3 DNA: TGCAGTGCTCCGAGGGTAGGCTCGGACTATGGC.

The part of the CDR3 DNA that was read is TGTGCCAGCAGCCAGCGACTAGCGGGGGGTCATGAG. This encodes CASSQRLAGGHE. The whole CDR3 sequence is CASSQRLAGGHEQFF. The chain couples TRBV6-2 or TRBV6-3 to TRBJ2-1; 13 positions match TRBD2. The sequence runs out 3 residues before the end of the CDR3; the remainder is reconstructed from the germline J gene. Unmatched junction bases numbered 7, after V lost 6 bases and J lost 8 bases. The CDR3 runs 15 residues. Germline CDR1 MNHEY, CDR2 SVGEGT.

CDR3 DNA, as far as it was read: TGTGCCAGCAGCTCAGGGGGGCAGATCCAAGAGACC. Translation gives CASSSGGQIQET. Given in full, the CDR3 is CASSSGGQIQETQYF. The chain is built from TRBV7-2 and TRBJ2-5, with a possible D match to TRBD1 (7 bases). The CDR3 extends 3 residues past the end of the read, so its final part is completed from the germline J gene. The germline gives CDR1 SGHTA, CDR2 FQGNSA. CDR3 size: 15 residues. Trimming cost V 4 bases and J 1 base, with 13 bases left between them. Together with reference TRBV7-2 and TRBJ2-5, the CDR3 gives the full variable domain: GAGVSQSPSNKVTEKGKDVELRCDPISGHTALYWYRQSLGQGLEFLIYFQGNSAPDKSGLPSDRFSAERTGGSVSTLTIQRTQQEDSAVYLCASSSGGQIQETQYFGPGTRLLVL.

This chain's CDR3 is CSAHGGPSNQPQYF. The sequenced part of the CDR3 DNA is TGCAGTGCTCATGGAGGCCCTAGCAATCAGCCG. The rearrangement links TRBV20-1 to TRBJ2-3, with D perhaps matching TRBD2 (5 bases). The CDR3 end lies 3 residues beyond the end of the read and is filled in from the germline J gene. This CDR3 contains 14 residues. Per germline, CDR1 DFQATT and CDR2 SNEGSKA (reference sequence).

Remarks on this clone: The read is 3 residues too short to cover the CDR3 end, so that end is filled in from the germline J gene. The chain links TRBV30 to TRBJ2-7; D may be TRBD2 (5 bases). Germline V CDR1 and CDR2: GTSNPN, SVGIG (reference sequence). The CDR3 covers 14 residues. V lost 2 bases and J 0 bases, leaving 11 bases between the germline ends. The CDR3 loop reads CAWSPPAGSYEQYF. CDR3 DNA (partial): TGTGCCTGGAGTCCACCCGCGGGCTCCTACGAG.

Concerning this clone itself: The CDR3 extends 3 residues past the end of the read, so its final part is completed from the germline J gene. V usage is TRBV7-3 and J usage is TRBJ2-1; TRBD1 matches at 7 bases. The CDR3 is 12 amino acids. Germline loops: CDR1 SGHTA, CDR2 FQGTGA. The trim removed 4 bases at V and 8 bases at J, leaving 2 bases unmatched. CDR3 bases read: TGTGCCAGCAGCTCAACAGGGGATGAG. This sequence encodes CASSSTGDE. The full CDR3 protein reads CASSSTGDEQFF.

Note on this clone: The read stops 3 residues short of the end of the CDR3; the missing end is completed from the germline J gene. V usage is TRBV20-1 and J usage is TRBJ2-3; no definite D call. V was pared by 6 bases and J by 3 bases, with 19 bases between. The CDR3 length is 15 residues. CDR1 and CDR2 from the germline V gene are DFQATT and SNEGSKA (reference sequence). The sequenced CDR3 bases are TGCAGTGCCTATACCCCGGTCCCTATGACAGATACG. Translated: CSAYTPVPMTDT. The entire CDR3 protein is CSAYTPVPMTDTQYF.

Remarks on this clone: Read coverage stops 3 residues before the CDR3 terminus; the germline J gene supplies the remainder. The chain employs TRBV12-3 or TRBV12-4 and TRBJ2-4, with a tentative D call TRBD2 (6 bases). CDR3 length equals 13 residues. Between the trimmed V and J ends, which lost 2 bases and 7 bases, there was a span of 9 bases. CDR3 region: CASSLPGDNIQYF. The covered CDR3 bases are TGTGCCAGCAGTTTACCGGGGGACAACATT.

In the case of this clone: Read data end 3 residues before the CDR3 end; the end is taken from the germline J gene. The V call is TRBV6-2 or TRBV6-3, the J call TRBJ2-5, with 7 bases matching TRBD2. The CDR3 sequence is 13 residues long. J was trimmed by 7 bases and V by 8 bases; bases with no gene match: 10. Germline V gene lookup returns CDR1 MNHEY and CDR2 SVGEGT. CDR3 bases read: TGTGCCAGCCTCCAGGGAGGGGAGGGGACC. This translates into CASLQGGEGT. The entire CDR3 reads CASLQGGEGTQYF.

Concerning this clone: The CDR3 end is not reached by the read, which stops 3 residues before it; the germline J gene fills it in. The genes are TRBV10-2 and TRBJ2-7, with TRBD2 as a possible D gene (6 bases). Trimming stripped 5 bases from V and 6 bases from J, with 11 bases between. The CDR3 contains 12 residues. Germline CDR1 and CDR2: WSHSY and SAAADI. CDR3: CASSLTSAEQYF. The sequenced CDR3 bases are TGCGCCAGCAGTTTGACTAGTGCCGAG.

With regard to this clone: The read ends 3 residues shy of where the CDR3 ends; the end is completed using the germline J gene. This chain joins TRBV6-2 or TRBV6-3 and TRBJ1-5, with D possibly being TRBD1 (6 bases). Per the germline V gene, CDR1 is MNHEY and CDR2 is SVGEGT. Trimming took off 4 bases at V and 6 bases at J, with 10 bases between the two ends. The CDR3 length is 13 residues. The chain's CDR3 is CASSLDSPQPQHF. The covered CDR3 bases are TGTGCCAGCAGTTTGGACAGTCCTCAGCCC.

The CDR3 is CASSLEQGEGDYTF. Partial CDR3 DNA: TGTGCCAGCAGCTTAGAACAGGGAGAGGGCGAC. This chain connects TRBV7-6 to TRBJ1-2, with D possibly being TRBD1 (6 bases). The read halts 3 residues ahead of the CDR3 end, with the missing end drawn from the germline J gene. This CDR3 has 14 amino acids. The V gene's germline CDR1 is SGHVS and CDR2 FNYEAQ.

About this clone: Sequencing ends 3 residues short of the CDR3 end; the germline J gene provides the rest. The chain has TRBV5-1 and TRBJ1-1; no firm D call. The CDR3 totals 13 residues. CDR1 and CDR2 (germline): SGHRS, YFSETQ. Deletions cut 1 base from V and 3 bases from J, with 7 bases between. CDR3 bases read: TGCGCCAGCAGCTTGATGCGATACACTGAA. Protein sequence: CASSLMRYTE. The full-length CDR3 reads as CASSLMRYTEAFF.

Concerning this clone: The read comes to an end 3 residues before the CDR3 does, leaving the germline J gene to fill in the end. The gene calls are TRBV7-3 and TRBJ2-1; 13 bases map to TRBD2. The CDR3 runs to 16 residues. The V gene's germline CDR1 is SGHTA and CDR2 FQGTGA. V trimming: 5 bases; J trimming: 1 base; junction bases outside the gene matches: 2. The CDR3 reads CASSLTSGGSYNEQFF. CDR3 DNA (partial): TGTGCCAGCAGCCTGACTAGCGGGGGGTCCTACAATGAG.

About this clone: With the read ending 3 residues before the CDR3 end, the germline J gene is used to fill in that end. V and J are TRBV7-8 and TRBJ2-1; D is uncertain. Germline V gene data show CDR1 as SGHVS and CDR2 as FQNEAQ. Trimming removed 1 base from V and 7 bases from J, with 5 bases in between. The CDR3 is made up of 12 amino acids. The CDR3 reads CASSLGTNEQFF. Partial CDR3 DNA: TGTGCCAGCAGCTTAGGAACTAATGAG.

A word on this clone: The read halts 3 residues ahead of the CDR3 end, with the missing end drawn from the germline J gene. The chain links TRBV3-1 (or the pseudogene TRBV3-2) to TRBJ1-4, with a weak D call TRBD1 (5 bases). Between the trimmed V and J ends, which lost 11 bases and 5 bases, there was a span of 21 bases. From germline, CDR1 is LGHDT and CDR2 YNNKEL (reference sequence). The CDR3 totals 15 residues. CDR3 sequence: CARGVRESRNEKLFF. CDR3 DNA, as far as it was read: TGTGCCCGGGGGGTACGAGAATCAAGAAATGAAAAA.

The sequenced part of the CDR3 DNA is TGCAGTGCGGGTCCCGGGACAGTTATGGATGGC. As protein: CSAGPGTVMDG. The full CDR3 reads CSAGPGTVMDGYTF. This chain connects TRBV20-1 to TRBJ1-2; 7 bases fit TRBD1. The CDR3 is cut off 3 residues early in the read; its end comes from the germline J gene. This CDR3 contains 14 residues. Trimming cost V 6 bases and J 6 bases; bases outside gene matches: 13. From germline, CDR1 is DFQATT and CDR2 SNEGSKA (reference sequence).

About this clone itself: The read terminates 3 residues ahead of where the CDR3 ends, so the germline J gene completes it. The gene calls are TRBV5-4 and TRBJ1-1; perhaps TRBD1 as D (5 bases). This CDR3 spans 16 amino acids. Trimming took off 2 bases at V and 1 base at J, with 15 bases between the two ends. The germline V gene encodes CDR1 SGHNT and CDR2 YYREEE (reference sequence). The chain's CDR3 is CASSFWVFDRNTEAFF. Incomplete CDR3 DNA: TGTGCCAGCAGCTTCTGGGTTTTTGACAGGAACACTGAA.

A remark on this clone: Read data end 3 residues before the CDR3 end; the end is taken from the germline J gene. This chain links TRBV7-9 with TRBJ1-1, with TRBD1 as a possible D gene (6 bases). Trimming pared 5 bases from V and 1 base from J, leaving 14 bases between. Germline lookup yields CDR1 SEHNR and CDR2 FQNEAQ (reference sequence). This CDR3 has 15 residues. The CDR3 spells CASSVTGTPNTEAFF. The DNA read from the CDR3 is TGTGCCAGCAGCGTTACCGGGACACCGAACACTGAA.